This TCR beta chain came from a study of T cells in Graves' hyperthyroidism and ophthalmopathy. Study context: Peripheral blood specimens were obtained at initial diagnosis, prior to any treatment. Points from the study as a whole: Median prediction lead before ophthalmopathy onset was 6.5 months with the model. Also found in blood were most expanded thyroid clonotypes above 0.001.

From RNA transcripts, TCR beta CDR3 regions were amplified. RT-PCR in the first round (using the HTBI primer set) targeted the TCR CDR3. TCRdb reprocessed the multiplex PCR reads with MiXCR, giving one entry per CDR3 protein. Of a few hundred thousand distinct CDR3 sequences listed, approximately 15% are singletons. The ends were cut back, 0 bases at V and 3 bases at J, with 9 bases in the middle. The length of the CDR3 is 14 residues. Looked up from germline, CDR1 is SGHRS and CDR2 is YFSETQ. This clonotype was counted at least ten times. The antigen remains undetermined. The clonotype comes from a woman aged 35 to 49 with Graves' ophthalmopathy. This chain connects TRBV5-1 to TRBJ1-1; TRBD1 is a possible D gene (5 bases). The material sequenced was blood. The CDR3 sequence: CASSLGWGDTEAFF. CDR3 sequence (DNA): TGCGCCAGCAGCTTGGGATGGGGGGACACTGAAGCTTTCTTT.